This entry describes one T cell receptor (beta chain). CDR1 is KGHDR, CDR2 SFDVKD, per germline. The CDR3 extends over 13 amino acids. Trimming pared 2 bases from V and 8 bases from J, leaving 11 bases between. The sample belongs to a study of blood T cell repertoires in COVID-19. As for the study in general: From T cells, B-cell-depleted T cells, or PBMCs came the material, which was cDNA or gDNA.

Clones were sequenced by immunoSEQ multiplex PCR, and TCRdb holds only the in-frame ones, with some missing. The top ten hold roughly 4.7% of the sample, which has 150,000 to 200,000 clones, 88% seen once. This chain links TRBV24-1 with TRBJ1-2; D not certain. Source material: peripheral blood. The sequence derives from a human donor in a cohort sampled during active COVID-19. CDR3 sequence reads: CATSDSPGAGYTF. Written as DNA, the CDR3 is TGTGCCACCAGTGATTCCCCCGGAGCGGGCTACACCTTC.